These 18 T cell receptor beta chains were sequenced from one sample in a study of cytomegalovirus exposure and HLA in healthy donors. Vbeta (60) and Jbeta (13) primers were used in the PCR. TCRdb's copy holds only in-frame clones and misses some; the assay was immunoSEQ multiplex PCR. This sample's table has roughly 39,000 clones. The material sequenced was PBMCs. These receptors were obtained from a woman aged 25 to 39 in good health and CMV-seropositive.

This sequence joins TRBV28 and TRBJ1-1, with unresolved D. The CDR3 has 18 residues. Trimming pared 1 base from V and 1 base from J, leaving 19 bases between. CDR1 and CDR2 (germline): MDHEN, SYDVKM. The CDR3 DNA reads as TGTGCCAGCAGTTTATTTCCCCGCGAGAGGGCCGCGAACACTGAAGCTTTCTTT. Translating it yields CASSLFPRERAANTEAFF. The variable domain in full, completed from reference TRBV28 and TRBJ1-1, reads DVKVTQSSRYLVKRTGEKVFLECVQDMDHENMFWYRQDPGLGLRLIYFSYDVKMKEKGDIPEGYSVSREKKERFSLILESASTNQTSMYLCASSLFPRERAANTEAFFGQGTRLTVV.

This chain joins TRBV2 and TRBJ1-5; D not resolved. The germline gives CDR1 SNHLY, CDR2 FYNNEI. V was trimmed by 1 base and J by 6 bases, leaving 13 bases between them. The CDR3 has 15 amino acids. This chain's CDR3 is CASSEDRVGSQPQHF. The DNA for the CDR3 is TGTGCCAGCAGTGAAGATAGGGTCGGGAGTCAGCCCCAGCATTTT.

The chain couples TRBV19 to TRBJ2-3; a possible D gene is TRBD1 (5 bases). Germline CDR1 is LNHDA and CDR2 is SQIVND (reference sequence). V was clipped by 0 bases and J by 4 bases, with 11 bases between them. The CDR3 is 15 residues long. For the CDR3, the DNA is TGTGCCAGTAGTATAGATCAGGGCTTAGCAGATACGCAGTATTTT. It encodes CASSIDQGLADTQYF.

For this clone: The sample has other DNA sequences that encode this CDR3 too. The chain has TRBV9 and TRBJ2-5; tentatively, D is TRBD1 (5 bases). V shed 2 bases and J shed 3 bases, with 8 bases lying between them. The CDR3 is 13 amino acids. CDR1 is SGDLS, CDR2 YYNGEE, per germline. CDR3 DNA: TGTGCCAGCAGCGTGGGCAGGGAAGAGACCCAGTACTTC. Translation gives CASSVGREETQYF.

The chain employs TRBV5-5 and TRBJ1-5; weak D call: TRBD1 (5 bases). This CDR3 has 15 residues. In germline, CDR1 is SGHKS, CDR2 YYEKEE (reference sequence). V lost 2 bases, J lost 0 bases, and 9 bases lay in between. The chain's CDR3 is CASSFQGISNQPQHF. The CDR3 nucleotides are TGTGCCAGCAGCTTCCAGGGTATTAGCAATCAGCCCCAGCATTTT.

As concerns this clone: Distinct nucleotide sequences in the sample also encode this CDR3. The rearrangement uses TRBV6-5 and TRBJ1-1; D uncertain. This CDR3 spans 16 amino acids. V was clipped by 0 bases and J by 3 bases, with 14 bases between them. From germline, CDR1 is MNHEY and CDR2 SVGAGI. CDR3 sequence: CASSYSSAAPHTEAFF. As DNA, the CDR3 is TGTGCCAGCAGTTACTCGAGTGCGGCCCCTCACACTGAAGCTTTCTTT.

V is TRBV5-5 and J is TRBJ2-1; 12 bases fit TRBD2. Germline V gene sequence: CDR1 SGHKS, CDR2 YYEKEE (reference sequence). J lost 12 bases, V lost 3 bases, and 13 bases had no gene match. The CDR3 has 16 residues. The CDR3 loop is CASSSPASGGAGVQFF. The CDR3 DNA sequence: TGTGCCAGCAGCTCCCCGGCTAGCGGGGGGGCCGGGGTGCAGTTCTTC.

J is TRBJ1-2 and V is TRBV10-2; weak D call: TRBD1 (6 bases). Germline V lookup: CDR1 WSHSY, CDR2 SAAADI. The CDR3 runs to 13 residues. Trimming removed 3 bases from V and 5 bases from J, with 10 bases in between. CDR3 coding DNA: TGCGCCAGCAGTGAATGGACAGAATATGGCTACACCTTC. Translating gives CASSEWTEYGYTF.

The genes are TRBV15 and TRBJ1-4; D is uncertain. Germline CDR1 LNHNV, CDR2 YYDKDF (reference sequence). V was shortened by 0 bases and J by 0 bases, with 8 bases between the two germline ends. The CDR3 spans 16 residues. CDR3 residues: CATSRDRSTTNEKLFF. Here the CDR3 DNA reads TGTGCCACCAGCAGAGATCGGAGTACAACTAATGAAAAACTGTTTTTT.

The V gene is TRBV7-9, the J gene TRBJ1-5; 7 nucleotides agree with TRBD1. V shed 5 bases, J shed 3 bases, and the junction held 10 bases outside the gene matches. Germline-derived CDR1 and CDR2 are SEHNR and FQNEAQ (reference sequence). CDR3 length equals 16 residues. CDR3 residues: CASSGASDRYNQPQHF. CDR3 coding DNA: TGTGCCAGCAGCGGAGCCTCGGACAGGTACAATCAGCCCCAGCATTTT. The entire variable domain, with the rest obtained from reference TRBV7-9 and TRBJ1-5, is as follows: DTGVSQNPRHKITKRGQNVTFRCDPISEHNRLYWYRQTLGQGPEFLTYFQNEAQLEKSRLLSDRFSAERPKGSFSTLEIQRTEQGDSAMYLCASSGASDRYNQPQHFGDGTRLSIL.

The rearrangement uses TRBV27 and TRBJ1-5; unclear D gene. The CDR3 length is 13 residues. Germline values: CDR1 MNHEY, CDR2 SMNVEV (reference sequence). Trimming stripped 3 bases from V and 5 bases from J, with 8 bases between. CDR3 sequence: CASSFRRDQPQHF. The CDR3 DNA follows: TGTGCCAGCAGTTTTAGGAGGGATCAGCCCCAGCATTTT.

This chain uses TRBV19 with TRBJ2-7; 8 bases are a match to TRBD2. This CDR3 is 17 amino acids long. V was clipped by 4 bases and J by 2 bases; unmatched bases: 13. Per germline, CDR1 LNHDA and CDR2 SQIVND (reference sequence). The CDR3 loop is CASSRSVSGGRTYEQYF. The CDR3 DNA reads as TGTGCCAGTAGTAGGTCAGTAAGCGGGGGTAGAACCTACGAGCAGTACTTC.

The genes are TRBV12-5 and TRBJ2-1; TRBD1 matches 7 bases. Germline CDR1 is LGHNT and CDR2 is FRNRAP. The CDR3 is 16 residues long. V gave up 4 bases and J gave up 8 bases; unmatched junction bases: 14. For the CDR3, the DNA is TGTGCTAGTGGTTCCTCTGGACAGGTCCGAAGGTATGAGCAGTTCTTC. It translates to CASGSSGQVRRYEQFF.

The CDR3: CASSLAGRDNSPLHF. CDR3 nucleotide sequence: TGTGCCAGCAGCTTGGCCGGCAGGGATAATTCACCCCTCCACTTT. The chain recombines TRBV5-4 with TRBJ1-6; perhaps TRBD1 as D (5 bases). Trimming took off 0 bases at V and 5 bases at J, with 9 bases between the two ends. The CDR3 loop spans 15 amino acids. Germline V gene sequence: CDR1 SGHNT, CDR2 YYREEE (reference sequence).

The CDR3 region is CASSGDTNYGYTF. CDR3 DNA sequence: TGTGCCAGCAGCGGGGACACCAACTATGGCTACACCTTC. The chain has TRBV2 and TRBJ1-2; possible D gene TRBD1, 6 bases. V lost 6 bases to trimming and J lost 2 bases, with 10 bases between them. CDR3 size: 13 residues. CDR1 is SNHLY, CDR2 FYNNEI, per germline. The complete variable domain, with remaining parts taken from reference TRBV2 and TRBJ1-2, reads EPEVTQTPSHQVTQMGQEVILRCVPISNHLYFYWYRQILGQKVEFLVSFYNNEISEKSEIFDDQFSVERPDGSNFTLKIRSTKLEDSAMYFCASSGDTNYGYTFGSGTRLTVV.

The chain has TRBV5-1 and TRBJ2-3, with 8 bases that match TRBD1. Trimming took 4 bases from V and 4 from J; bases not matched to a gene: 5. The CDR3 covers 14 residues. Germline CDR1 reads SGHRS; CDR2 reads YFSETQ. CDR3: CASSLTGDADTQYF. The CDR3 bases are TGCGCCAGCAGCCTGACAGGGGACGCAGATACGCAGTATTTT.

The rearrangement uses TRBV7-9 and TRBJ1-1, with TRBD1 identical over 7 bases. The CDR3 runs 15 residues. The trim removed 5 bases at V and 0 bases at J, leaving 6 bases unmatched. CDR1 is SEHNR, CDR2 FQNEAQ, per germline (reference sequence). The CDR3 bases are TGTGCCAGCAGCCCGTTACAGGGGATGAACACTGAAGCTTTCTTT. Its translation: CASSPLQGMNTEAFF.

This chain connects TRBV2 to TRBJ1-6; D possibly corresponds to TRBD1 (5 bases). The CDR3 loop spans 14 amino acids. Germline values: CDR1 SNHLY, CDR2 FYNNEI. V was clipped by 4 bases and J by 6 bases, with 10 bases between them. The CDR3 loop reads CASSGQIINSPLHF. CDR3 sequence (DNA): TGTGCCAGCAGTGGACAGATAATTAATTCACCCCTCCACTTT.